Following are 26 T cell receptor beta chains from one sample sequenced in a study of shared clonotypes between healthy human individuals. TCRdb's table, derived via immunoSEQ multiplex PCR, lists solely in-frame clones and lacks some. The sample has 2.3 million or so clones; about 92% are singletons. Sequenced material: naive CD4+ T cells from PBMCs. Subset here: CD45RA+ positively selected. Every receptor here comes from a man younger than 35 in good health. Some clones in this sample may be carry-over from other donors' samples.

In this sample, this clone turned up once. The CDR3 DNA is TGTGCCAGCAGCCCAAACAGCGGGCTGGGTGGGGCCGGGGAGCTGTTTTTT. This translates into CASSPNSGLGGAGELFF. V and J are TRBV7-3 and TRBJ2-2; a possible D gene is TRBD2 (6 bases). The ends were cut back, 5 bases at V and 6 bases at J, with 22 bases in the middle. CDR1 SGHTA and CDR2 FQGTGA come from the germline V gene. The CDR3 has 17 amino acids.

This chain links TRBV14 with TRBJ2-1, with no clear D. From germline, CDR1 is SGHDN and CDR2 FVKESK. Trimming removed 2 bases from V and 0 bases from J, with 26 bases in between. CDR3 size: 21 residues. In DNA, the CDR3 is TGTGCCAGCAGCCAATCCCCCGAGTGGGCTCTACCCGTTAGCTCCTACAATGAGCAGTTCTTC. Translating gives CASSQSPEWALPVSSYNEQFF.

The V and J genes are TRBV5-1 and TRBJ1-1, with D maybe TRBD1 (5 bases). The germline gives CDR1 SGHRS, CDR2 YFSETQ. This CDR3 comprises 15 residues. V gave up 0 bases and J gave up 4 bases, with 13 bases separating them. CDR3 loop: CASSLELGDVTEAFF. CDR3 nucleotide sequence: TGCGCCAGCAGCTTGGAACTAGGGGATGTCACTGAAGCTTTCTTT.

The chain has TRBV29-1 and TRBJ1-1; TRBD1 is a possible D gene (5 bases). Germline values: CDR1 SQVTM, CDR2 ANQGSEA. The CDR3 consists of 14 residues. V was shortened by 5 bases and J by 1 base, with 14 bases between the two germline ends. Here the CDR3 reads CSVKGTYENTEAFF. The CDR3 coding sequence is TGCAGCGTTAAGGGGACCTACGAGAACACTGAAGCTTTCTTT.

This rearrangement joins TRBV11-2 to TRBJ1-4; perhaps TRBD1 as D (6 bases). Germline CDR1 and CDR2: SGHAT and FQNNGV. This CDR3 is 18 amino acids long. With 2 bases removed from V and 4 bases from J, the gap between germline ends came to 20 bases. The CDR3 sequence: CASSLRGVQGPRNEKLFF. The CDR3 DNA reads as TGTGCCAGCAGCTTACGGGGGGTACAGGGTCCCCGTAATGAAAAACTGTTTTTT.

V is TRBV11-1 and J is TRBJ2-7; 11 nucleotides align to TRBD1. The CDR3 loop spans 15 amino acids. J gave up 6 bases and V 5 bases, and 9 bases lay outside the gene matches. Germline-derived CDR1 and CDR2 are SGHAT and FQDESV (reference sequence). The CDR3 sequence is CASSPGTGGWSEQYF. CDR3 DNA: TGTGCCAGCAGCCCCGGGACAGGGGGTTGGAGCGAGCAGTACTTC.

On this clone itself: Distinct nucleotide sequences in the sample also encode this CDR3. The chain uses TRBV5-5 and TRBJ2-3; TRBD1 matches 7 bases. The trim removed 0 bases at V and 4 bases at J, leaving 2 bases unmatched. In germline, CDR1 is SGHKS, CDR2 YYEKEE (reference sequence). CDR3 length: 14 residues. The CDR3 is CASSLAQGADTQYF. In DNA form, the CDR3 reads TGTGCCAGCAGCTTGGCTCAGGGGGCAGATACGCAGTATTTT.

This chain uses TRBV28 with TRBJ1-2; TRBD1 is a possible D gene (5 bases). The V end was cut by 2 bases, the J end by 6 bases, with 10 bases between. This CDR3 is built from 13 residues. Per the germline V gene, CDR1 is MDHEN and CDR2 is SYDVKM. In DNA form, the CDR3 reads TGTGCCAGCAGTTTAAGCAGGGTTGATGGCTACACCTTC. This codes for CASSLSRVDGYTF.

The gene calls are TRBV5-4 and TRBJ1-5; 7 nucleotides align to TRBD1. The V segment lost 4 bases and the J segment 6 bases; nucleotides outside the gene matches: 4. The CDR3 loop spans 13 amino acids. Germline V gene lookup returns CDR1 SGHNT and CDR2 YYREEE (reference sequence). The CDR3 reads CASSLDRVQPQHF. CDR3 sequence (DNA): TGTGCCAGCAGCCTTGACAGGGTTCAGCCCCAGCATTTT. The whole variable domain, filled in from reference TRBV5-4 and TRBJ1-5, reads ETGVTQSPTHLIKTRGQQVTLRCSSQSGHNTVSWYQQALGQGPQFIFQYYREEENGRGNFPPRFSGLQFPNYSSELNVNALELDDSALYLCASSLDRVQPQHFGDGTRLSIL.

The chain's CDR3 is CASSSRQGDNSPLHF. The CDR3 bases are TGTGCCAGCAGCTCCCGACAGGGGGATAATTCACCCCTCCACTTT. The chain has TRBV7-9 and TRBJ1-6; 9 bases align to TRBD1. V lost 4 bases to trimming and J lost 5 bases; unmatched junction nucleotides: 3. The CDR3 spans 15 residues. Per the germline V gene, CDR1 is SEHNR and CDR2 is FQNEAQ (reference sequence).

The sample holds a few counts of this clone. The CDR3 reads CASSAQEGLAGTYEQYF. CDR3 bases: TGTGCCAGCAGCGCCCAAGAGGGACTAGCGGGGACCTACGAGCAGTACTTC. J is TRBJ2-7 and V is TRBV9, with TRBD2 matching over 13 bases. This CDR3 has 17 residues. Per the germline V gene, CDR1 is SGDLS and CDR2 is YYNGEE. J gave up 2 bases and V 3 bases, and 8 bases lay outside the gene matches.

This chain uses TRBV7-3 with TRBJ2-5, with 10 bases lining up with TRBD2. CDR3 length: 16 residues. Germline V gene data show CDR1 as SGHTA and CDR2 as FQGTGA. The ends lost 5 bases at V and 9 bases at J; junction bases unmatched: 15. The DNA for the CDR3 is TGTGCCAGCAGCCAAACACCTAGCGGGAGCGCTTTCCCCCAGTACTTC. Protein: CASSQTPSGSAFPQYF.

The chain uses TRBV6-5 and TRBJ1-1, with 9 bases aligning to TRBD1. The germline V gene encodes CDR1 MNHEY and CDR2 SVGAGI. The CDR3 is made up of 11 amino acids. V dropped 6 bases and J dropped 10; count of bases not matched to a gene: 3. CDR3 in DNA: TGTGCCAGCAGAGCGACAGGGGGAGCTTTCTTT. It translates to CASRATGGAFF.

The gene calls are TRBV2 and TRBJ1-1; 8 bases are a match to TRBD1. The germline V gene encodes CDR1 SNHLY and CDR2 FYNNEI. The trim removed 4 bases at V and 5 bases at J, leaving 6 bases unmatched. The length of the CDR3 is 14 residues. The DNA for the CDR3 is TGTGCCAGCAGTGGATGGACAGGGTGGACTGAAGCTTTCTTT. Protein sequence: CASSGWTGWTEAFF.

Note on this clone: The same CDR3 arises from other DNA sequences in this sample as well. CDR3: CASSPDRGNQPQHF. As DNA, the CDR3 is TGTGCCAGCAGCCCGGACAGGGGCAATCAGCCCCAGCATTTT. The V and J genes are TRBV28 and TRBJ1-5, with 8 bases that match TRBD1. The CDR3 covers 14 residues. Germline CDR1 is MDHEN and CDR2 is SYDVKM. V was pared by 6 bases and J by 2 bases, with 3 bases of the junction left unmatched.

The chain joins TRBV6-5 to TRBJ2-7; 7 bases map to TRBD2. V shed 8 bases, J shed 2 bases, and the junction held 9 bases outside the gene matches. Germline CDR1 is MNHEY and CDR2 is SVGAGI. The CDR3 totals 14 residues. CDR3 residues: CASAAWEGPYEQYF. The CDR3 DNA reads TGTGCCAGCGCAGCCTGGGAGGGTCCCTACGAGCAGTACTTC.

The chain employs TRBV29-1 and TRBJ2-6, with D unresolved. The V end lost 4 bases, the J end lost 0 bases, and 7 bases lay between the germline ends. This CDR3 has 14 amino acids. Germline-derived CDR1 and CDR2 are SQVTM and ANQGSEA. The DNA of the CDR3 is TGCAGCGTTGGGGCCAACTCTGGGGCCAACGTCCTGACTTTC. It encodes CSVGANSGANVLTF.

This clone is a singleton in its sample. The gene calls are TRBV7-3 and TRBJ2-2; D is uncertain. Germline V lookup: CDR1 SGHTA, CDR2 FQGTGA. V was trimmed by 3 bases and J by 8 bases, leaving 10 bases between them. The CDR3 runs 13 residues. The CDR3 spells CASSFARLGELFF. The CDR3 DNA is TGTGCCAGCAGCTTTGCGCGTTTGGGGGAGCTGTTTTTT.

V usage is TRBV5-1 and J usage is TRBJ1-1; weak D call: TRBD1 (6 bases). Germline lookup yields CDR1 SGHRS and CDR2 YFSETQ. The CDR3 runs to 16 residues. V was pared by 0 bases and J by 0 bases, with 12 bases between. The CDR3 protein is CASSLVAGVVNTEAFF. The DNA of the CDR3 is TGCGCCAGCAGCTTGGTTGCAGGGGTGGTGAACACTGAAGCTTTCTTT. The whole variable domain, filled in from reference TRBV5-1 and TRBJ1-1, reads KAGVTQTPRYLIKTRGQQVTLSCSPISGHRSVSWYQQTPGQGLQFLFEYFSETQRNKGNFPGRFSGRQFSNSRSEMNVSTLELGDSALYLCASSLVAGVVNTEAFFGQGTRLTVV.

J is TRBJ2-7 and V is TRBV4-1; TRBD2 agrees at 10 bases. Germline CDR1 and CDR2: MGHRA and YSYEKL. The junction had 6 bases not matched to a gene; V was cut back by 0 bases and J by 4 bases. This CDR3 is 16 amino acids long. The CDR3: CASSQDPSGRGYEQYF. The CDR3 DNA follows: TGCGCCAGCAGCCAAGATCCCAGCGGGAGGGGATACGAGCAGTACTTC.

J is TRBJ1-4 and V is TRBV9; possibly TRBD1 for D (5 bases). The CDR3 is made up of 15 amino acids. V gave up 4 bases and J gave up 4 bases, with 14 bases separating them. Germline V gene data show CDR1 as SGDLS and CDR2 as YYNGEE. The CDR3 sequence: CASSPAQGFNEKLFF. The CDR3 region has the DNA TGTGCCAGCAGCCCTGCCCAGGGTTTTAATGAAAAACTGTTTTTT.

The V gene is TRBV11-2, the J gene TRBJ2-7; the D is unclear. Per germline, CDR1 SGHAT and CDR2 FQNNGV. The V end lost 1 base, the J end lost 6 bases, and 7 bases lay between the germline ends. The CDR3 is 12 amino acids. CDR3 sequence (DNA): TGTGCCAGCAGCTTAGGCATTACCGAGCAGTACTTC. This encodes CASSLGITEQYF.

V and J are TRBV30 and TRBJ2-7, with D unclear. Trimming shortened V by 5 bases and J by 3 bases, and 17 bases separated the two germline ends. CDR1 is GTSNPN, CDR2 SVGIG, per germline (reference sequence). CDR3 length: 14 residues. Here the CDR3 reads CAWDRDGKLYEQYF. For the CDR3, the DNA is TGTGCCTGGGACCGAGACGGAAAACTCTACGAGCAGTACTTC.

The chain recombines TRBV7-2 with TRBJ1-1; maybe TRBD1 (6 bases). The V and J ends lost 4 bases and 1 base respectively, with 13 bases between them. Germline V gene data show CDR1 as SGHTA and CDR2 as FQGNSA. The CDR3 sequence is 15 residues long. The CDR3 protein is CASSSTGQPNTEAFF. The DNA of the CDR3 is TGTGCCAGCAGCTCGACAGGACAGCCGAACACTGAAGCTTTCTTT.

The chain carries TRBV7-2 and TRBJ2-7, with no clear D. The CDR3 totals 13 residues. V was cut by 1 base and J by 4 bases, with 8 bases left in between. CDR1 and CDR2 from the germline V gene are SGHTA and FQGNSA. The CDR3: CASSLVQLYEQYF. As DNA, the CDR3 is TGTGCCAGCAGCTTAGTACAGTTATACGAGCAGTACTTC.

Regarding this clone: One end of the junction varies from germline; a read error may be responsible. The V gene is TRBV11-1, the J gene TRBJ2-1; 10 nucleotides agree with TRBD2. The CDR3 spans 15 residues. Germline V gene sequence: CDR1 SGHAT, CDR2 FQDESV (reference sequence). The CDR3 region is CSSSSTTSGTNEQFF. Here the CDR3 DNA reads TGTTCCAGCAGCTCAACCACTAGCGGGACGAATGAGCAGTTCTTC.